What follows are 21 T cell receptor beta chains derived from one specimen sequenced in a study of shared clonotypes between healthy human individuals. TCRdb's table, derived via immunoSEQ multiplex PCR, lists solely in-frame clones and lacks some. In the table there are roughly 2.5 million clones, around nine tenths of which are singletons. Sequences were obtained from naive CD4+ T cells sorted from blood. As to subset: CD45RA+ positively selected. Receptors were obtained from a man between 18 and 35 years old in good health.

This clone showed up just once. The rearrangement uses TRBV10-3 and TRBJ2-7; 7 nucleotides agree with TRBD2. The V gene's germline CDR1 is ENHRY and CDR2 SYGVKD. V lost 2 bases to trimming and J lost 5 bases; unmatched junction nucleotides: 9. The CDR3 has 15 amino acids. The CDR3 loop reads CAISEGWGGADEQYF. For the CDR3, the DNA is TGTGCCATCAGTGAGGGCTGGGGAGGGGCCGACGAGCAGTACTTC.

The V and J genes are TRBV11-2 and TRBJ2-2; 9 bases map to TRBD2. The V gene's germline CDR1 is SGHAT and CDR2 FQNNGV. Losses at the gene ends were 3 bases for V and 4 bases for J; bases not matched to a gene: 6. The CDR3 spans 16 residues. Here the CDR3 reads CASSFSLAGFTGELFF. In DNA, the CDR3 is TGTGCCAGCAGCTTCTCGCTAGCGGGATTCACCGGGGAGCTGTTTTTT.

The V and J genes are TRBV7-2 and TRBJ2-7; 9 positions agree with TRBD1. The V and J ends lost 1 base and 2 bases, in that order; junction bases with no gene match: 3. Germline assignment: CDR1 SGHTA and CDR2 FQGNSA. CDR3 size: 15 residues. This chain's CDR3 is CASSLEGTGTYEQYF. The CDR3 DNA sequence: TGTGCCAGCAGCTTAGAGGGGACAGGGACCTACGAGCAGTACTTC.

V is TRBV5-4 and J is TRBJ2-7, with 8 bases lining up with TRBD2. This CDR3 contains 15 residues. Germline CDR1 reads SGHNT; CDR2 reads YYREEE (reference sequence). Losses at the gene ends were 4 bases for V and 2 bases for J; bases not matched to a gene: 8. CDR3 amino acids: CASSESGSSPYEQYF. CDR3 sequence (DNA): TGTGCCAGCAGCGAGAGCGGGAGTTCCCCCTACGAGCAGTACTTC. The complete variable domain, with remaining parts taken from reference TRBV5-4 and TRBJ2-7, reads ETGVTQSPTHLIKTRGQQVTLRCSSQSGHNTVSWYQQALGQGPQFIFQYYREEENGRGNFPPRFSGLQFPNYSSELNVNALELDDSALYLCASSESGSSPYEQYFGPGTRLTVT.

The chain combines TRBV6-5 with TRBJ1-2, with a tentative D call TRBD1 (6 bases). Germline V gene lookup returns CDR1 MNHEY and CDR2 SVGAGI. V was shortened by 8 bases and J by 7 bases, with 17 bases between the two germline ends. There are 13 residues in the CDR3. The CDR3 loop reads CASLGGGLTGYTF. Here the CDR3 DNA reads TGTGCCAGCTTGGGAGGGGGGCTGACTGGCTACACCTTC.

The CDR3 bases are TGTGCCAGCAGCTTAAAGGCAGGGTTGGGTTTCGCCGGGGAGCTGTTTTTT. It specifies CASSLKAGLGFAGELFF. The rearrangement joins TRBV7-3 to TRBJ2-2; D might be TRBD1 (5 bases). V lost 1 base and J lost 6, with 18 bases in between. The CDR3 sequence is 17 residues long. Per the germline V gene, CDR1 is SGHTA and CDR2 is FQGTGA.

The chain's CDR3 is CASSPYGQGGTDTQYF. CDR3 bases: TGTGCCAGCTCCCCCTATGGGCAGGGGGGCACAGATACGCAGTATTTT. V is TRBV18 and J is TRBJ2-3; 7 positions match TRBD1. The V gene's germline CDR1 is KGHSH and CDR2 LQKENI. V trimming: 6 bases; J trimming: 1 base; junction bases outside the gene matches: 10. The CDR3 length is 16 residues. The full variable domain, in which reference TRBV18 and TRBJ2-3 provide the parts outside the CDR3, is NAGVMQNPRHLVRRRGQEARLRCSPMKGHSHVYWYRQLPEEGLKFMVYLQKENIIDESGMPKERFSAEFPKEGPSILRIQQVVRGDSAAYFCASSPYGQGGTDTQYFGPGTRLTVL.

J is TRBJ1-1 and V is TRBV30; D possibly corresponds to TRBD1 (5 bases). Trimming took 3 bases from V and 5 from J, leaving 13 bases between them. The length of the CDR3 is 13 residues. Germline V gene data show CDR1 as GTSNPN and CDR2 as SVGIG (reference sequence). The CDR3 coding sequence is TGTGCCTGGAGCCCGGCGGGGGGGACTGAAGCTTTCTTT. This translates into CAWSPAGGTEAFF.

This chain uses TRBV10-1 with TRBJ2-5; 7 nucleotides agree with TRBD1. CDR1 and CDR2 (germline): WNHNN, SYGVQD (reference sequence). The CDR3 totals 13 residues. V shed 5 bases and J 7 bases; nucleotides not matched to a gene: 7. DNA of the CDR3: TGCGCCAGCAGTCGCGGACAGGATTCGACCCAGTACTTC. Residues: CASSRGQDSTQYF.

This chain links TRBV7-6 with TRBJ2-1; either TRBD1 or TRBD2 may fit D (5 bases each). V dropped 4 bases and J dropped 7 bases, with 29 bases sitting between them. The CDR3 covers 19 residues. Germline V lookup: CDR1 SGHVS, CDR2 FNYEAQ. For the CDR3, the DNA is TGTGCCAGCAGCTACCAGACCGGAGGAAGGGGCCAAACCAATAATGAGCAGTTCTTC. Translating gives CASSYQTGGRGQTNNEQFF.

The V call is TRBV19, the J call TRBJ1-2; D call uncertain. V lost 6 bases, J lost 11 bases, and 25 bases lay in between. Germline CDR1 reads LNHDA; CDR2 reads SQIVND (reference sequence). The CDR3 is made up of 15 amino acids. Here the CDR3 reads CASSNPGMGLGLYTF. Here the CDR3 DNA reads TGTGCCAGTAGCAATCCCGGGATGGGCCTCGGGCTTTACACCTTC.

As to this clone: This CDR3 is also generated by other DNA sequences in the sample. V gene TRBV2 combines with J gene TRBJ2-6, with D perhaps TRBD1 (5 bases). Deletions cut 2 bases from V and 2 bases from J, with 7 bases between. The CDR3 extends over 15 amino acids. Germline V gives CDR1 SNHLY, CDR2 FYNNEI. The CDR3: CASSEQGTGANVLTF. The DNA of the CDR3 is TGTGCCAGCAGTGAACAGGGAACTGGGGCCAACGTCCTGACTTTC.

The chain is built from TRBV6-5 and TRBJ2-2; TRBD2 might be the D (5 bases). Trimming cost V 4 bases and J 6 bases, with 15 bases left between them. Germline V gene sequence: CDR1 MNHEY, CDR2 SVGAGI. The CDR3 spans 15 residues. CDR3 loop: CASSFEGTIAGELFF. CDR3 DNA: TGTGCCAGCAGTTTCGAGGGAACGATAGCCGGGGAGCTGTTTTTT.

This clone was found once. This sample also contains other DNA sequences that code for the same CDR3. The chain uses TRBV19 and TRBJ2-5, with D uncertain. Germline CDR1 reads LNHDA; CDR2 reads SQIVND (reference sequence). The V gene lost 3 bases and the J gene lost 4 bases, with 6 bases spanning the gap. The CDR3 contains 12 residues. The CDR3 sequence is CASSIWGETQYF. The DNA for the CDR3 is TGTGCCAGTAGTATCTGGGGAGAGACCCAGTACTTC.

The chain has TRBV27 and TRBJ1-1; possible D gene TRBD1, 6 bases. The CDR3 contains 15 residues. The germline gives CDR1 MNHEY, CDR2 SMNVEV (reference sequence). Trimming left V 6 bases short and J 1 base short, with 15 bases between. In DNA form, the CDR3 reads TGTGCCAGCAGATTAGTTCCGGGGGCGAACACTGAAGCTTTCTTT. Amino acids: CASRLVPGANTEAFF.

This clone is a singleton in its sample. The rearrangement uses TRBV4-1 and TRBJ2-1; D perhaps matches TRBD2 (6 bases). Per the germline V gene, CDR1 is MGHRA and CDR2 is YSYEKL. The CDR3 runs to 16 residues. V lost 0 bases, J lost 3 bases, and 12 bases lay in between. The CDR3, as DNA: TGCGCCAGCAGCCAAGATCCTAGCGAGTACTACAATGAGCAGTTCTTC. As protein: CASSQDPSEYYNEQFF.

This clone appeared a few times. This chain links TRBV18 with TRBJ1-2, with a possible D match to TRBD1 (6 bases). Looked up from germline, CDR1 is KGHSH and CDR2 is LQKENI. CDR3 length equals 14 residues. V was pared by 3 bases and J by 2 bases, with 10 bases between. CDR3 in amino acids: CASSPYGQNYGYTF. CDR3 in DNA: TGTGCCAGCTCACCCTACGGACAGAACTATGGCTACACCTTC.

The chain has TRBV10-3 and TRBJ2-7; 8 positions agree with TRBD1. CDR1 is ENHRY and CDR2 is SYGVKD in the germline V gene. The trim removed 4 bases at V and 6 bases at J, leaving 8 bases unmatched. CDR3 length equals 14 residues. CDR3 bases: TGTGCCATCAGTGGTGGACAGGGAGGTCTCGAGCAGTACTTC. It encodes CAISGGQGGLEQYF.

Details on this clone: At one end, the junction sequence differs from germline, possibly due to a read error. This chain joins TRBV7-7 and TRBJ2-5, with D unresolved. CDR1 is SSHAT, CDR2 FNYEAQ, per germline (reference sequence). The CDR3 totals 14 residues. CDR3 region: CASSPSAVQETQYF. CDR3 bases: TGTGCTAGCAGCCCCTCGGCGGTCCAAGAGACCCAGTACTTC.

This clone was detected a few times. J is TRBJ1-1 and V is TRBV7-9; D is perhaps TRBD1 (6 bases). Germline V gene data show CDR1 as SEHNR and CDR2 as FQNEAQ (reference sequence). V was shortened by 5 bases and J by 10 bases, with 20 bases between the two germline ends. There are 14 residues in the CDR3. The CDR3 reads CASSGWTAFLRAFF. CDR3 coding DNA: TGTGCCAGCAGCGGGTGGACAGCCTTCCTGAGAGCTTTCTTT.

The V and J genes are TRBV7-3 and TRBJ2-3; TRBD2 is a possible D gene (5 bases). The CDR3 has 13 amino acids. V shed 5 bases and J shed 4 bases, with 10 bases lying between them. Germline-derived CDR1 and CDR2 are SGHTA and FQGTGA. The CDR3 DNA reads TGTGCCAGCAGCCGAGTAGCGCCAGATACGCAGTATTTT. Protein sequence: CASSRVAPDTQYF.